This is a list of T cell receptor beta chains from one sample in a study of brain T cells in children with intractable seizures. Assay used: immunoSEQ multiplex PCR; TCRdb lists only in-frame clones, some missing. This sample yields about 340,000 clones, of which more than 85% are seen a single time; about 5.8% belongs to the top ten. The material was peripheral blood, obtained around 5 months after surgery. The receptors stem from a boy under two years old with tuberous sclerosis and intractable seizures. Each CDR3 is given with its conserved first and last residue. The order of the fields is V gene, CDR3 protein.

TRBV12-3/TRBV12-4	CASSAYRQPQHF
TRBV5-6	CATSRLAGYNEQFF
TRBV12-5	CASGLVRVSNEQFF
TRBV6-2/TRBV6-3	CASSYAIRDYGYTF
TRBV6-5	CASSYSSGLSDTQYF
TRBV19	CASSVSGNSYEQYF
TRBV30	CAWSVLTGRWETQYF
TRBV11-2	CASSLGTGGGYGYTF
TRBV5-1	CASSLAGGRGETQYF
TRBV5-1	CASSLGWGRDGDEQYF
TRBV5-1	CASSAEPGQGSPGLFF
TRBV19	CASSLAGVGADTQYF
TRBV19	CASNKVVGMSTEAFF
TRBV6-5	CASSQSLGSLETQYF
TRBV2	CASSRLDLPPGTQYF
TRBV6-1	CASSEEVNYGYTF
TRBV15	CATSRDPGVSGNTIYF
TRBV25-1	CASIGTPHSNQPQHF
TRBV5-1	CASSLKDPTLYNEQFF
TRBV9	CASSGTGSINSPLHF
TRBV27	CASSLRREAIPYEQYF
TRBV5-1	CASSLQGTEAFF
TRBV29-1	CSVEDGAYEQYF
TRBV7-9	CASSPRDRGMNTEAFF
TRBV28	CASSYGFGLFYNEQFF
TRBV4-1	CASSSPGQGVDEQYF
TRBV4-2	CASSQFDRDTGELFF
TRBV28	CASSQPSMGEWGNTIYF
TRBV6-4	CGLRPAEGGEQFF
TRBV4-1	CASSQVGLAGQAVDRNTQYF
TRBV29-1	CSAQRESSYEQYF
TRBV7-3	CASSLSSRAQNEQFF
TRBV5-4	CASSAQGSHEQYF
TRBV5-1	CASSSTGGSEQYF
TRBV6-5	CASSYRDTREAFF
TRBV5-1	CASSTGTVTTNEKLFF
TRBV6-5	CASSYSDSSGNTIYF